Presented here are 19 T cell receptor beta chains from one specimen sequenced in a study of cytomegalovirus exposure and HLA in healthy donors. Here immunoSEQ multiplex PCR was the method, and the copy in TCRdb shows in-frame clones only, minus some. The repertoire has 90,000 or so clones, 95% to 98% of them found once; the top ten carry around 0.78%. The sequencing sample was made of PBMCs. These receptors were collected from a man in his late teens or twenties in good health and CMV-seronegative.

The chain links TRBV9 to TRBJ1-1, with D perhaps TRBD1 (5 bases). The CDR3 is 15 amino acids. V lost 3 bases and J lost 7, with 19 bases in between. The germline V gene encodes CDR1 SGDLS and CDR2 YYNGEE. The CDR3 DNA is TGTGCCAGCAGCGCCGGGGGGTCAGGGCCCCATGAAGCTTTCTTT. Residues: CASSAGGSGPHEAFF.

The rearrangement joins TRBV11-2 to TRBJ2-3; D not resolved. CDR1 and CDR2 from the germline V gene are SGHAT and FQNNGV. With 0 bases removed from V and 6 bases from J, the gap between germline ends came to 13 bases. CDR3 length equals 15 residues. CDR3 region: CASSLDLGPVDTQYF. CDR3 DNA sequence: TGTGCCAGCAGCTTAGACCTGGGCCCGGTCGATACGCAGTATTTT.

The chain is built from TRBV30 and TRBJ2-1; tentative D call: TRBD1 (5 bases). CDR3 length: 16 residues. Germline-derived CDR1 and CDR2 are GTSNPN and SVGIG (reference sequence). The V end was cut by 2 bases, the J end by 0 bases, with 14 bases between. The CDR3 loop is CAWSIPGWSSYNEQFF. In DNA, the CDR3 is TGTGCCTGGAGTATCCCAGGGTGGAGCTCCTACAATGAGCAGTTCTTC.

V usage is TRBV9 and J usage is TRBJ1-4; D is unclear. The germline CDR1 and CDR2 sequences are SGDLS and YYNGEE. The CDR3 consists of 17 residues. The ends were cut back, 0 bases at V and 3 bases at J, with 15 bases in the middle. The CDR3 is CASSVGEFGNPNEKLFF. CDR3 DNA sequence: TGTGCCAGCAGCGTAGGGGAGTTTGGGAACCCTAATGAAAAACTGTTTTTT.

The chain has TRBV11-2 and TRBJ1-1, with TRBD1 as a possible D gene (6 bases). CDR1 and CDR2 from the germline V gene are SGHAT and FQNNGV. CDR3 length: 16 residues. The V gene lost 5 bases and the J gene lost 4 bases, with 20 bases spanning the gap. The CDR3 coding sequence is TGTGCCAGCAGCCCTTTTGTTGGCGGGGGCTTCACTGAAGCTTTCTTT. Amino acids: CASSPFVGGGFTEAFF.

The genes are TRBV6-1 and TRBJ2-5, with 7 bases aligning to TRBD1. The CDR3 totals 14 residues. V dropped 4 bases and J dropped 1; count of bases not matched to a gene: 3. Germline CDR1 MNHNS, CDR2 SASEGT. CDR3 loop: CASSVRTGQETQYF. DNA of the CDR3: TGTGCCAGCAGTGTCAGGACAGGCCAAGAGACCCAGTACTTC.

The chain combines TRBV5-4 with TRBJ1-1; D is perhaps TRBD1 (6 bases). Trimming took off 0 bases at V and 3 bases at J, with 12 bases between the two ends. CDR1 is SGHNT and CDR2 is YYREEE in the germline V gene (reference sequence). CDR3 length: 15 amino acids. The CDR3 protein is CASSLGDKGDTEAFF. The CDR3 DNA reads TGTGCCAGCAGCTTGGGTGACAAGGGGGACACTGAAGCTTTCTTT.

V gene TRBV9 combines with J gene TRBJ1-2, with TRBD1 identical over 7 bases. The ends lost 6 bases at V and 4 bases at J; junction bases unmatched: 6. The CDR3 covers 13 residues. Germline V gene lookup returns CDR1 SGDLS and CDR2 YYNGEE. The DNA for the CDR3 is TGTGCCAGCACCCCGGGGGACAGCTATGGCTACACCTTC. It specifies CASTPGDSYGYTF.

The chain recombines TRBV5-4 with TRBJ2-1; D is unresolved. The CDR3 extends over 15 amino acids. V lost 6 bases to trimming and J lost 2 bases, with 15 bases between them. The germline V gene has CDR1 SGHNT and CDR2 YYREEE (reference sequence). The CDR3 spells CASTSVSAPYNEQFF. As DNA, the CDR3 is TGTGCCAGCACCTCTGTCAGCGCACCCTACAATGAGCAGTTCTTC.

The V gene is TRBV7-9, the J gene TRBJ1-4; the D is unclear. V shed 0 bases and J shed 0 bases, with 11 bases lying between them. Per germline, CDR1 SEHNR and CDR2 FQNEAQ (reference sequence). The CDR3 runs to 17 residues. The CDR3 nucleotides read TGTGCCAGCAGCTTAGCGACTAGGACGACAACTAATGAAAAACTGTTTTTT. Its translation: CASSLATRTTTNEKLFF.

The rearrangement joins TRBV7-6 to TRBJ2-7; D unresolved. Germline-derived CDR1 and CDR2 are SGHVS and FNYEAQ. V lost 4 bases and J lost 1, with 5 bases in between. This CDR3 is built from 12 residues. CDR3 sequence: CASSSISYEQYF. In nucleotides, the CDR3 is TGTGCCAGCAGCTCAATTTCCTACGAGCAGTACTTC.

The chain combines TRBV7-9 with TRBJ1-2; D gene uncertain. The germline V gene encodes CDR1 SEHNR and CDR2 FQNEAQ (reference sequence). CDR3 length equals 12 residues. V gave up 4 bases and J gave up 8 bases, with 11 bases separating them. This chain's CDR3 is CASSSDRRGYTF. CDR3 coding DNA: TGTGCCAGCAGCTCGGATAGGAGAGGCTACACCTTC.

This chain uses TRBV27 with TRBJ1-4; a possible D gene is TRBD1 (5 bases). Germline V gene data show CDR1 as MNHEY and CDR2 as SMNVEV (reference sequence). The CDR3 covers 14 residues. The V end lost 3 bases, the J end lost 3 bases, and 8 bases lay between the germline ends. This CDR3 is CASSFGRANEKLFF. As DNA, the CDR3 is TGTGCCAGCAGTTTCGGCAGGGCTAATGAAAAACTGTTTTTT.

This rearrangement joins TRBV27 to TRBJ2-6; D is ambiguous. Germline V gene sequence: CDR1 MNHEY, CDR2 SMNVEV (reference sequence). This CDR3 comprises 15 residues. Trimming pared 7 bases from V and 0 bases from J, leaving 10 bases between. For the CDR3, the DNA is TGTGCCAGCACCCCCCTCCGCTCTGGGGCCAACGTCCTGACTTTC. Translating it yields CASTPLRSGANVLTF.

J is TRBJ2-5 and V is TRBV6-6; 15 bases are a match to TRBD2. V lost 5 bases to trimming and J lost 3 bases; unmatched junction nucleotides: 4. Germline CDR1 reads MNHNY; CDR2 reads SVGAGI (reference sequence). The CDR3 length is 16 residues. The CDR3 DNA reads TGTGCCAGCAGTGCGGGACTAGCGGGAGGAAAAGAGACCCAGTACTTC. Translation gives CASSAGLAGGKETQYF.

The chain links TRBV5-1 to TRBJ2-5; possible D gene TRBD1, 7 bases. Trimming removed 3 bases from V and 5 bases from J, with 20 bases in between. This CDR3 is 16 amino acids long. Germline V lookup: CDR1 SGHRS, CDR2 YFSETQ. CDR3 in DNA: TGCGCCAGCAGCTCCCAGGGGGGACAATTGGGGGAGACCCAGTACTTC. It translates to CASSSQGGQLGETQYF.

This clone appeared once. The genes are TRBV9 and TRBJ1-5; D gene unclear. V lost 3 bases to trimming and J lost 0 bases, with 10 bases between them. The germline gives CDR1 SGDLS, CDR2 YYNGEE. The CDR3 contains 15 residues. The CDR3 spells CASSGSGFSNQPQHF. The CDR3 nucleotides read TGTGCCAGCAGCGGCTCAGGATTTAGCAATCAGCCCCAGCATTTT.

The chain combines TRBV19 with TRBJ2-1; 12 bases line up with TRBD2. This CDR3 region has 16 residues. CDR1 is LNHDA, CDR2 SQIVND, per germline (reference sequence). V trimming: 5 bases; J trimming: 7 bases; junction bases outside the gene matches: 9. In DNA form, the CDR3 reads TGTGCCAGTAGTGCCCCCCTAGCGGGAGGGTTTAATGAGCAGTTCTTC. Translating it yields CASSAPLAGGFNEQFF.

The chain carries TRBV29-1 and TRBJ1-2; 8 bases map to TRBD1. Trimming cost V 6 bases and J 4 bases; bases outside gene matches: 7. The CDR3 sequence is 13 residues long. CDR1 is SQVTM, CDR2 ANQGSEA, per germline. CDR3 DNA: TGCAGCGTCTTGACAGGGGCGGGCTATGGCTACACCTTC. Protein product: CSVLTGAGYGYTF.